This T cell receptor beta chain was recovered during a study of long-term antiretroviral therapy in people with HIV. On the study more broadly: Samples collected earliest predate the 2015 immediate-ART recommendation by about a decade.

The germline V gene encodes CDR1 GTSNPN and CDR2 SVGIG (reference sequence). V was clipped by 2 bases and J by 3 bases, with 11 bases between them. The CDR3 is made up of 13 amino acids. A remark on this clone: No antigen is known for it.

The libraries were made with immunoSEQ v3.0 at survey level. Only in-frame clones appear in the TCRdb table, and some are missing; sequencing was by immunoSEQ multiplex PCR. The sample contains tens of thousands of clones, 80% to 90% of which appear only once. Whole-study results and caveats: Missing from the dataset were any data on ART adherence, viral resistance or therapy changes. Controls showed broader CDR3 length ranges than did the HIV repertoires. Gathering of blood took place between about 2003 and 2018, possibly under older ART regimens.

The chain uses TRBV30 and TRBJ2-7; D remains unclear. The clonotype was recovered from a man between 45 and 60 years old with HIV. This sample comprised unsorted PBMCs, obtained approximately 5 years before starting antiretroviral therapy. The CDR3 DNA follows: TGTGCCTGGAGTAAACTATCCGGCTACGAGCAGTACTTC. It translates to CAWSKLSGYEQYF.